The subject of this entry is one T cell receptor (beta chain). Its antigen is not identified. The record originates from a study of vaccination effects on CD4 cells after COVID-19. Study-level points and caveats: Relatively few convalescent patients took part in the study, which had no early post-infection timepoints.

Antigen-specific CD4+ T cell clonotypes were called by their expansion after viral peptide-pool culture in ViraFEST. Around day 10 of culture, CD4+ T cells were separated out. Having tested negative for nucleocapsid antibodies, the vaccine recipients showed no prior SARS-CoV-2 infection. Assay: immunoSEQ multiplex PCR; the TCRdb copy retains only in-frame clones and omits some. The data show under 45,000 clones, 77% seen once. Per germline, CDR1 LNHDA and CDR2 SQIVND (reference sequence). V was pared by 3 bases and J by 3 bases, with 9 bases between. The CDR3 loop spans 14 amino acids. This receptor was taken from a human donor who received a COVID-19 vaccine. The specimen was CD4+ T cells from PBMCs cultured with HCoV-NL63 spike peptides, collected before COVID-19 vaccination. The gene calls are TRBV19 and TRBJ1-5, with D perhaps TRBD1 (6 bases). The CDR3 sequence is CASSIRDTNQPQHF. In nucleotides, the CDR3 is TGTGCCAGTAGTATCCGGGACACCAATCAGCCCCAGCATTTT.